The 9 T cell receptor beta chains in this list originate from one sample, sequenced in a study of identical twins. Each CDR3 protein gets one entry after TCRdb re-called the 5' RACE reads with MiXCR. The table shows 600,000 to 700,000 distinct CDR3 sequences, with 21% occurring only once. In addition, the sample was reused for a study of T cells expressing NK-cell markers.

Sequencing was carried out using PBMCs. These TCRs come from a woman aged 18-29 years in good health.

This clonotype was recorded many times. The CDR3 here is CASSLTGANTEAFF. CDR3 coding DNA: TGTGCCAGCAGCTTGACAGGGGCGAACACTGAAGCTTTCTTT. This chain connects TRBV12-3 or TRBV12-4 to TRBJ1-1; 8 bases are a match to TRBD1. Unmatched junction bases numbered 4, after V lost 6 bases and J lost 1 base. CDR3 length: 14 residues.

In its sample, this clonotype was seen many times. The rearrangement joins TRBV20-1 to TRBJ2-1, with 7 nucleotides matching TRBD2. CDR3 size: 12 residues. Trimming at V came to 3 bases and at J to 5 bases, leaving 1 base not matched to a gene. Looked up from germline, CDR1 is DFQATT and CDR2 is SNEGSKA (reference sequence). The DNA for the CDR3 is TGCAGTGCTAGCGGGGGGAACAATGAGCAGTTCTTC. Encoded protein: CSASGGNNEQFF.

For the CDR3, the DNA is TGTGCCAGCAGCATAGGTCGAGCGACTAGCCGTCCCTACGAGCAGTACTTC. It yields the protein CASSIGRATSRPYEQYF. The chain uses TRBV21-1 and TRBJ2-7; the table assigns TRBD2, which was not confirmed against the DNA. TRBV21-1 is assigned pseudogene status. The CDR3 has 17 amino acids.

The rearrangement links TRBV4-3 to TRBJ2-7; possibly TRBD2 for D (6 bases). The CDR3 covers 17 residues. In germline, CDR1 is LGHNA, CDR2 YSLEER. The ends were cut back, 2 bases at V and 2 bases at J, with 19 bases in the middle. CDR3 DNA sequence: TGCGCCAGCAGCCAAAAATGGGTCTGGCGGGGAGCCTACGAGCAGTACTTC. It codes for CASSQKWVWRGAYEQYF.

This clonotype occurred a few times. The rearrangement uses TRBV12-3 or TRBV12-4 and TRBJ2-1; 7 bases align to TRBD2. CDR3 size: 15 residues. V gave up 3 bases and J gave up 9 bases; unmatched junction bases: 11. This CDR3 reads CASSLGGTSGGEQFF. CDR3 nucleotide sequence: TGTGCCAGCAGTTTGGGAGGGACCTCTGGGGGTGAGCAGTTCTTC.

This clonotype was recorded many times. This chain uses TRBV6-1 with TRBJ2-2; D may be TRBD1 (6 bases). V lost 8 bases to trimming and J lost 0 bases, with 10 bases between them. Germline V gene data show CDR1 as MNHNS and CDR2 as SASEGT. The CDR3 extends over 14 amino acids. CDR3 bases: TGTGCCAGCGGCAGGGGCCCGAACACCGGGGAGCTGTTTTTT. It codes for CASGRGPNTGELFF.

This clonotype was counted many times. The chain links TRBV20-1 to TRBJ1-1; D is unclear. The CDR3 loop spans 12 amino acids. Germline CDR1 DFQATT, CDR2 SNEGSKA (reference sequence). V shed 2 bases and J shed 0 bases, with 4 bases lying between them. CDR3 DNA: TGCAGTGCTAGACAGATGAACACTGAAGCTTTCTTT. Amino acids: CSARQMNTEAFF.

This clonotype was seen a handful of times. The rearrangement joins TRBV10-2 to TRBJ2-7, with a weak D call TRBD1 (6 bases). Trimming removed 3 bases at V and 7 bases at J, with 13 bases between. CDR1 and CDR2 from the germline V gene are WSHSY and SAAADI. The CDR3 consists of 13 residues. CDR3 region: CASSDRQVGEQYF. The CDR3 DNA follows: TGCGCCAGCAGTGATCGACAGGTCGGGGAGCAGTACTTC.

DNA for the CDR3: TGCAGCGTTGAGGGTTTAGGGGGCACTGAAGCTTTCTTT. Protein sequence: CSVEGLGGTEAFF. This chain links TRBV29-1 with TRBJ1-1, with D maybe TRBD1 (6 bases). The CDR3 sequence is 13 residues long. V was trimmed by 3 bases and J by 4 bases, leaving 12 bases between them. The germline V gene has CDR1 SQVTM and CDR2 ANQGSEA.